Detailed here is one T cell receptor (beta chain). What it binds is not known. This specimen comes from a study of OX40 agonist ivuxolimab in advanced cancers. In the study overall: Patients were treated with intravenous ivuxolimab, dosed at 0.01 to 10 mg/kg and infused every 2 weeks. Study-level findings and limits: The average count of expanded clones was higher among CD8+ T cells than among CD4+.

Germline lookup yields CDR1 SEHNR and CDR2 FQNEAQ (reference sequence). The CDR3 consists of 15 residues. J gave up 6 bases and V 2 bases, and 5 bases lay outside the gene matches. Autoimmune disease history or systemic immunosuppression led to patients being barred. The method was immunoSEQ multiplex PCR; TCRdb's version includes in-frame clones alone and lacks a portion of them. The profile shows approximately 69,000 clones, 84% of them singletons. The source material was CD4+ or CD8+ T cells sorted from blood, sampled in a trial of the OX40 agonist ivuxolimab. This chain joins TRBV7-9 and TRBJ1-4; 8 bases line up with TRBD1. This TCR was recovered from an adult with an advanced solid tumor such as melanoma, head and neck, liver or kidney cancer. In DNA, the CDR3 is TGTGCCAGCAGCTTAACCGGACAGGGTCATGAAAAACTGTTTTTT. Its protein is CASSLTGQGHEKLFF.